The clone carrying this TCR beta chain was seen many times. The sample is drawn from a study of spatial heterogeneity in lung cancer. The wider study: Follow-up PBMC specimens underwent sequencing when available; their median timing was about two years after resection. Alpha-chain sequences were consistently detected less often than beta-chain sequences.

Time point here: blood at routine non-recurrence follow-up after resection. TCRdb reanalysed the 5' RACE reads using MiXCR and keeps one entry per CDR3 protein. The sample contains around 20,000 distinct CDR3 sequences, about 10% of which appear only once. The germline V gene encodes CDR1 MDHEN and CDR2 SYDVKM. This CDR3 is built from 15 residues. With 6 bases clipped from V and 9 bases from J, the junction kept 13 bases outside the gene matches. The chain links TRBV28 to TRBJ2-1; 8 nucleotides line up with TRBD2. Source: PBMCs, taken at follow-up. This receptor was identified in a male donor with early-stage non-small cell lung cancer. The CDR3 spells CASRLLPRGGAEQFF. CDR3 in DNA: TGTGCCAGCAGGCTACTCCCCCGGGGGGGCGCTGAGCAGTTCTTC.